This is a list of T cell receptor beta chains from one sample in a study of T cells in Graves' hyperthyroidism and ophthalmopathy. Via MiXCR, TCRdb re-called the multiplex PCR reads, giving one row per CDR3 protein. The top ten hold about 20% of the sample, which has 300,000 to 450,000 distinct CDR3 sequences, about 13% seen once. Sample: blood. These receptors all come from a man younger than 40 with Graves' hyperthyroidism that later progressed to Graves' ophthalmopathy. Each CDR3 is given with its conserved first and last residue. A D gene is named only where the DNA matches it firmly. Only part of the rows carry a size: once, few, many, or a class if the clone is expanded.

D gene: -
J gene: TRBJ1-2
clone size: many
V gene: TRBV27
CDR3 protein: CASRPREPIYGYTF
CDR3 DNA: TGTGCCAGCAGACCCAGGGAGCCGATTTATGGCTACACCTTC

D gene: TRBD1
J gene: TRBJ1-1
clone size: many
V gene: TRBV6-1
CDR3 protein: CASSDLRQGEDTEAFF
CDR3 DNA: TGTGCCAGCAGCGACCTAAGACAGGGGGAGGACACTGAAGCTTTCTTT

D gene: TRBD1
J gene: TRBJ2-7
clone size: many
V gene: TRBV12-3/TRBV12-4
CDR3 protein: CASSRDRGAYEQYF
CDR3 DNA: TGTGCCAGCAGCAGGGACAGGGGCGCCTACGAGCAGTACTTC

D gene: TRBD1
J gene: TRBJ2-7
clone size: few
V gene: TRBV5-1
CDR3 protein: CASSLIVQGANEQYF
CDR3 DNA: TGCGCCAGCAGCTTGATCGTACAGGGGGCAAACGAGCAGTACTTC

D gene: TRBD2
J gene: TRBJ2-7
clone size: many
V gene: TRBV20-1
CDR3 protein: CSARDGREPYEQYF
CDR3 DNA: TGCAGTGCTAGAGATGGGAGGGAACCCTACGAGCAGTACTTC

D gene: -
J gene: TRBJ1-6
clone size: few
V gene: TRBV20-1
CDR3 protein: CSAREPGVNSPLHF
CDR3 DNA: TGCAGTGCTAGAGAGCCCGGGGTAAATTCACCCCTCCACTTT

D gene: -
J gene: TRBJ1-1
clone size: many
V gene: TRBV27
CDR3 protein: CASSLSSFHEVNTEAFF
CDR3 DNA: TGTGCCAGCAGTTTATCCTCCTTCCATGAGGTGAACACTGAAGCTTTCTTT

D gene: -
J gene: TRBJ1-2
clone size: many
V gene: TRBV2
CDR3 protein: CASSEGAENYGYTF
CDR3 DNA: TGTGCCAGCAGTGAAGGGGCTGAGAACTATGGCTACACCTTC

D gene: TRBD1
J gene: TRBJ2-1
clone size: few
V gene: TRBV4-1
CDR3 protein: CASSQDRTGWNEQFF
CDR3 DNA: TGCGCCAGCAGCCAAGATCGGACAGGGTGGAATGAGCAGTTCTTC

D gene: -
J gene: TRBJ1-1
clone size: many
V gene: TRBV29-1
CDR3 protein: CSVEEFGGTEAFF
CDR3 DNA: TGCAGCGTTGAAGAGTTCGGGGGCACTGAAGCTTTCTTT

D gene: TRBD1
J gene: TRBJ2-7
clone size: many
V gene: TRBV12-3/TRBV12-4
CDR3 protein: CASSLPPGQGGNYEQYF
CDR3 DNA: TGTGCCAGCAGTTTGCCACCCGGACAGGGAGGTAACTACGAGCAGTACTTC

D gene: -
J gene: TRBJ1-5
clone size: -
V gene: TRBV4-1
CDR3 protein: CASSQVVTESNQPQHF
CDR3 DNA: TGCGCCAGCAGCCAGGTTGTTACAGAGAGCAATCAGCCCCAGCATTTT

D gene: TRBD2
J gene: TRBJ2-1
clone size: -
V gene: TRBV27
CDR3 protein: CASSFGGSEYNEQFF
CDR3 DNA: TGTGCCAGCAGTTTCGGCGGGAGCGAGTACAATGAGCAGTTCTTC

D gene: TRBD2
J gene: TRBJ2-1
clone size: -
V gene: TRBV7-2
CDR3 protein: CASSSRDYPLNQQFF
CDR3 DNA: TGTGCCAGCAGCTCCCGGGACTACCCTCTCAATCAGCAGTTCTTC

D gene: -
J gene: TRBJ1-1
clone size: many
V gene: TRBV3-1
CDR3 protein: CASSQGQLGRMGTEAFF
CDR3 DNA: TGTGCCAGCAGCCAAGGACAATTAGGCAGGATGGGCACTGAAGCTTTCTTT

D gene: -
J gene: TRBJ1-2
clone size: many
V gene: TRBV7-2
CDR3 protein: CASGGGMDYTF
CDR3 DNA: TGTGCCAGCGGCGGAGGGATGGACTACACCTTC

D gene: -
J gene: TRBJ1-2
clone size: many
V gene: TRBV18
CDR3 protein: CASSPADLGGYTF
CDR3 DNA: TGTGCCAGCTCACCCGCCGACCTGGGTGGCTACACCTTC

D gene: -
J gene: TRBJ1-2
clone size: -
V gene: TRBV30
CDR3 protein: CAWTQNKGTRDGYTF
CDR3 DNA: TGTGCCTGGACTCAAAATAAAGGGACGCGCGATGGCTACACCTTC

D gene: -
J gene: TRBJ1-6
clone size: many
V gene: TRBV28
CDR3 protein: CASSLSTALSYNSPLHF
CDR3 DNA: TGTGCCAGCAGTTTATCAACAGCCCTCTCCTATAATTCACCCCTCCACTTT

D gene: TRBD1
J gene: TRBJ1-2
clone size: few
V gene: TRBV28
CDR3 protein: CASSTGQGEGYGYTF
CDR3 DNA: TGTGCCAGCAGTACCGGACAGGGCGAGGGTTATGGCTACACCTTC

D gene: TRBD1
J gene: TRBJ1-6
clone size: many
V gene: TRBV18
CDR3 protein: CASSPRTGASNSPLHF
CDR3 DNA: TGTGCCAGCTCACCGCGGACAGGGGCCTCAAATTCACCCCTCCACTTT

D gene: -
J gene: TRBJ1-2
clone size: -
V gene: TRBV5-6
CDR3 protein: CASSTWTESYSYTF
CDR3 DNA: TGTGCCAGCAGCACCTGGACGGAAAGCTATAGCTACACCTTC

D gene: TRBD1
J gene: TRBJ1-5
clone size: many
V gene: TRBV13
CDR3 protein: CASSSSGGRLNQPQHF
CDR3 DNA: TGTGCCAGCAGCTCCTCAGGGGGACGGTTGAATCAGCCCCAGCATTTT

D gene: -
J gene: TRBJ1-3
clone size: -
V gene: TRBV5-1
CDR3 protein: CASSLAQVFNSGNTIYF
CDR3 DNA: TGCGCCAGCAGCTTGGCACAGGTTTTTAACTCTGGAAACACCATATATTTT

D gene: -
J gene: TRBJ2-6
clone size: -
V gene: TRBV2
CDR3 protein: CASRKSELGANVLTF
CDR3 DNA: TGTGCCAGCAGAAAATCAGAGTTAGGGGCCAACGTCCTGACTTTC

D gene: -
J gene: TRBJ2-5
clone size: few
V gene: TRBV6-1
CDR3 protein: CASFRGSETQYF
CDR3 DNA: TGTGCCAGCTTCCGGGGGTCAGAGACCCAGTACTTC

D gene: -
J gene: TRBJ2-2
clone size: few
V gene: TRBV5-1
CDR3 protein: CASSLVPMHDTGELFF
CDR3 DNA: TGCGCCAGCAGCTTAGTACCGATGCACGACACCGGGGAGCTGTTTTTT